This TCR beta chain was identified in a study of CD8 T cells in ankylosing spondylitis. This CDR3 is 11 amino acids long. V was shortened by 6 bases and J by 4 bases, with 5 bases between the two germline ends. Ten or more counts support this clonotype. Its antigen is not identified. TCRdb independently ran MiXCR on the 5' RACE reads; one entry per CDR3 protein. The data hold around 770,000 distinct CDR3 sequences, with 15% to 20% observed a single time. Study-wide results and limits: Eight highly homologous variants made up a TCR beta motif, and this motif appeared characteristic of ankylosing spondylitis blood. Reports say disease-linked clones showed up significantly more in matched ankylosing spondylitis synovial fluid.

The clonotype comes from a male donor with ankylosing spondylitis. This chain links TRBV12-3 or TRBV12-4 with TRBJ2-3, with D unclear. Sequenced: blood, either unsorted or a sorted T cell fraction (not recorded which). DNA for the CDR3: TGTGCCAGCAGGTATTCAGATACGCAGTATTTT. The encoded protein is CASRYSDTQYF.